This paragraph covers one T cell receptor (beta chain) sequence. Its antigen is unknown. Generated by immunoSEQ multiplex PCR, the TCRdb table keeps only in-frame clones and is missing some. Here the sample spans roughly 2.2 million clones, about nine tenths being singletons. The sample belongs to a study of shared clonotypes between healthy human individuals. Turning to the study itself: With ages of 18 to 49, the donors were two women and a few men.

Regarding the study as a whole: Few donors restricted represented genetic and exposure-history diversity. Sampling was confined to blood; repertoires within tissues likely differ.

Per the germline V gene, CDR1 is MNHEY and CDR2 is SVGAGI. The CDR3 extends over 15 amino acids. The V gene end was trimmed by 7 bases and the J gene end by 4 bases; junction bases not matched to a gene: 9. Each of the donors was a healthy adult who was HIV-negative and had not had a recent acute infection or vaccination. This sequence was found in a man younger than 35 in good health. Some clones in this sample may be carry-over from other donors' samples. Sequenced input: naive CD4+ T cells from PBMCs. Subset reported: CD45RA+ positively selected. The chain links TRBV6-5 to TRBJ1-3; 8 positions match TRBD1. CDR3 sequence (DNA): TGTGCCAGCAAGCGCCAGGGGGCTTCCGGAAACACCATATATTTT. Translating it yields CASKRQGASGNTIYF.